These 29 T cell receptor beta chains were all obtained from the same sample, sequenced in a study of shared clonotypes between healthy human individuals. Sequenced by immunoSEQ multiplex PCR; TCRdb stores in-frame clones only, minus some. Counted here are about a million clones, 70% to 80% occurring once; the ten biggest clones make up approximately 1.5%. The specimen was memory CD4+ T cells sorted from blood. Specified subset: CD45RA-negative fraction. The receptor set was obtained from a man aged 18 to 29 in good health.

The J gene is TRBJ2-3, the V gene TRBV18; tentatively, D is TRBD1 or TRBD2 (6 bases each). Trimming cost V 6 bases and J 0 bases, with 16 bases left between them. Germline V gene lookup returns CDR1 KGHSH and CDR2 LQKENI. This CDR3 comprises 16 residues. The CDR3 DNA reads TGTGCCAGCTCCCGTCGAGGGGGGCTTAGCACAGATACGCAGTATTTT. Amino acid sequence: CASSRRGGLSTDTQYF.

The sample holds one count of this clone. The chain combines TRBV7-2 with TRBJ2-6; no definite D call. Trimming stripped 5 bases from V and 4 bases from J, with 15 bases between. CDR3 length: 16 residues. Looked up from germline, CDR1 is SGHTA and CDR2 is FQGNSA. The chain's CDR3 is CASSVGRQAGANVLTF. CDR3 nucleotides: TGTGCCAGCAGCGTCGGCAGGCAGGCGGGGGCCAACGTCCTGACTTTC.

The chain employs TRBV5-4 and TRBJ2-5, with 7 nucleotides matching TRBD2. V dropped 2 bases and J dropped 1; count of bases not matched to a gene: 5. Looked up from germline, CDR1 is SGHNT and CDR2 is YYREEE (reference sequence). The CDR3 covers 15 residues. The CDR3 DNA reads TGTGCCAGCAGCTTAGGGTCTAGCGGCCAAGAGACCCAGTACTTC. Amino acid sequence: CASSLGSSGQETQYF.

This chain uses TRBV14 with TRBJ2-7; D remains ambiguous. V was trimmed by 2 bases and J by 0 bases, leaving 5 bases between them. The CDR3 extends over 13 amino acids. Germline assignment: CDR1 SGHDN and CDR2 FVKESK. The CDR3: CASSQISSYEQYF. In DNA form, the CDR3 reads TGTGCCAGCAGCCAAATCAGCTCCTACGAGCAGTACTTC. The full variable domain, its missing parts supplied by reference TRBV14 and TRBJ2-7, is EAGVTQFPSHSVIEKGQTVTLRCDPISGHDNLYWYRRVMGKEIKFLLHFVKESKQDESGMPNNRFLAERTGGTYSTLKVQPAELEDSGVYFCASSQISSYEQYFGPGTRLTVT.

The rearrangement joins TRBV6-6 to TRBJ2-3, with 12 positions matching TRBD2. V shed 6 bases and J 3 bases; nucleotides not matched to a gene: 7. Germline loops: CDR1 MNHNY, CDR2 SVGAGI (reference sequence). The CDR3 covers 16 residues. The CDR3 spells CASRYPSGGATDTQYF. For the CDR3, the DNA is TGTGCCAGCAGATACCCTAGCGGGGGGGCAACAGATACGCAGTATTTT.

The genes are TRBV4-3 and TRBJ1-2; D is unclear. CDR1 and CDR2 from the germline V gene are LGHNA and YSLEER. The CDR3 runs 16 residues. V dropped 0 bases and J dropped 4 bases, with 15 bases sitting between them. The CDR3 sequence is CASSQDFRAQIYGYTF. DNA for the CDR3: TGCGCCAGCAGCCAAGATTTCCGGGCACAGATCTATGGCTACACCTTC.

A few counts support this clone. The genes are TRBV27 and TRBJ1-4; D is ambiguous. This CDR3 is built from 14 residues. In germline, CDR1 is MNHEY, CDR2 SMNVEV (reference sequence). V was pared by 1 base and J by 4 bases, with 7 bases between. The CDR3 nucleotides read TGTGCCAGCAGTTTATTCCGGGGTAATGAAAAACTGTTTTTT. It specifies CASSLFRGNEKLFF.

This clone was counted between two and nine times. V usage is TRBV13 and J usage is TRBJ2-6; possibly TRBD2 for D (5 bases). The CDR3 extends over 15 amino acids. Per germline, CDR1 PRHDT and CDR2 FYEKMQ (reference sequence). Trimming left V 6 bases short and J 2 bases short, with 11 bases between. CDR3 residues: CASSPGKTGANVLTF. The CDR3 nucleotides read TGTGCCAGCAGTCCGGGAAAGACTGGGGCCAACGTCCTGACTTTC.

The CDR3 region is CASSVLSRAELTGELFF. The CDR3 nucleotides are TGTGCCAGCAGCGTATTATCCCGCGCCGAACTCACCGGGGAGCTGTTTTTT. This chain connects TRBV9 to TRBJ2-2; D remains unclear. The V end was cut by 1 base, the J end by 4 bases, with 17 bases between. There are 17 residues in the CDR3. CDR1 is SGDLS, CDR2 YYNGEE, per germline.

The gene calls are TRBV6-1 and TRBJ2-1; 9 bases are a match to TRBD2. V lost 7 bases and J lost 2; bases outside the gene matches: 6. This CDR3 comprises 15 residues. Germline V gene sequence: CDR1 MNHNS, CDR2 SASEGT. The CDR3 sequence is CASTATSGTYNEQFF. CDR3 coding DNA: TGTGCCAGCACTGCGACTAGCGGCACCTACAATGAGCAGTTCTTC.

This chain uses TRBV11-1 with TRBJ1-2, with 9 nucleotides matching TRBD1. V was clipped by 5 bases and J by 3 bases; unmatched bases: 10. The CDR3 spans 16 residues. CDR1 and CDR2 from the germline V gene are SGHAT and FQDESV (reference sequence). CDR3 bases: TGTGCCAGCAGCCCTCGGGGCGGGACAGGGTACTATGGCTACACCTTC. Its translation is CASSPRGGTGYYGYTF. The full variable domain, completed using reference TRBV11-1 and TRBJ1-2, is EAEVAQSPRYKITEKSQAVAFWCDPISGHATLYWYRQILGQGPELLVQFQDESVVDDSQLPKDRFSAERLKGVDSTLKIQPAELGDSAMYLCASSPRGGTGYYGYTFGSGTRLTVV.

The chain combines TRBV6-5 with TRBJ2-7, with 11 bases fitting TRBD1. The CDR3 length is 15 residues. Germline V gene sequence: CDR1 MNHEY, CDR2 SVGAGI. V shed 6 bases, J shed 5 bases, and the junction held 9 bases outside the gene matches. CDR3 protein: CASRLTGTGGHEQYF. The DNA of the CDR3 is TGTGCCAGCAGGTTAACCGGGACAGGGGGACACGAGCAGTACTTC.

The chain carries TRBV6-1 and TRBJ2-5, with 9 bases matching TRBD1. Germline CDR1 is MNHNS and CDR2 is SASEGT. This CDR3 spans 13 amino acids. V was clipped by 4 bases and J by 11 bases; unmatched bases: 8. The CDR3 bases are TGTGCCAGCAGTGTCTCCGGGACAGGGATTCAGTACTTC. Protein sequence: CASSVSGTGIQYF.

The chain couples TRBV5-8 to TRBJ2-1; unclear D gene. In germline, CDR1 is SGHTS, CDR2 YDEGEE. V gave up 5 bases and J gave up 10 bases, with 13 bases separating them. The CDR3 contains 12 residues. Here the CDR3 DNA reads TGTGCCAGCAGGCGAGAGAGGTGGGAGCAGTTCTTC. The encoded protein is CASRRERWEQFF.

The count of this clone is one. Written as DNA, the CDR3 is TGTGCCAGCAGTTCTGGACTCGACGGGAGCACAGATACGCAGTATTTT. It specifies CASSSGLDGSTDTQYF. The rearrangement uses TRBV5-5 and TRBJ2-3, with a tentative D call TRBD2 (5 bases). The V end was cut by 5 bases, the J end by 0 bases, with 16 bases between. From germline, CDR1 is SGHKS and CDR2 YYEKEE (reference sequence). This CDR3 region has 16 residues.

V gene TRBV9 combines with J gene TRBJ1-2; D gene ambiguous. V dropped 1 base and J dropped 1 base, with 8 bases sitting between them. CDR1 is SGDLS, CDR2 YYNGEE, per germline. This CDR3 is built from 14 residues. This chain's CDR3 is CASSVSGNNYGYTF. The DNA of the CDR3 is TGTGCCAGCAGCGTATCCGGGAATAACTATGGCTACACCTTC.

The chain couples TRBV5-4 to TRBJ2-3, with TRBD2 identical over 7 bases. Trimming at V came to 0 bases and at J to 5 bases, leaving 9 bases not matched to a gene. The CDR3 length is 16 residues. The germline V gene has CDR1 SGHNT and CDR2 YYREEE (reference sequence). CDR3 protein: CASSLAKGGAGDTQYF. Here the CDR3 DNA reads TGTGCCAGCAGCTTGGCCAAGGGAGGGGCTGGAGATACGCAGTATTTT.

The chain joins TRBV7-2 to TRBJ2-3; 9 bases map to TRBD2. The V and J ends lost 4 bases and 0 bases, in that order; junction bases with no gene match: 5. Germline lookup yields CDR1 SGHTA and CDR2 FQGNSA. This CDR3 is built from 16 residues. The CDR3 here is CASSSRLAVSTDTQYF. The CDR3 DNA reads TGTGCCAGCAGCTCGCGACTAGCGGTGAGCACAGATACGCAGTATTTT.

V gene TRBV2 combines with J gene TRBJ2-5; the match to TRBD2 covers 14 bases. With V trimmed by 5 bases and J by 4 bases, 6 bases remained unmatched. This CDR3 spans 16 amino acids. In germline, CDR1 is SNHLY, CDR2 FYNNEI. This CDR3 reads CASSSETSGGGETQYF. The CDR3 DNA follows: TGTGCCAGCAGTTCCGAGACTAGCGGGGGGGGAGAGACCCAGTACTTC. Complete variable domain (other parts from reference TRBV2 and TRBJ2-5): EPEVTQTPSHQVTQMGQEVILRCVPISNHLYFYWYRQILGQKVEFLVSFYNNEISEKSEIFDDQFSVERPDGSNFTLKIRSTKLEDSAMYFCASSSETSGGGETQYFGPGTRLLVL.

This clone came up a few times. The rearrangement joins TRBV5-1 to TRBJ1-2, with D uncertain. Germline V gene sequence: CDR1 SGHRS, CDR2 YFSETQ. V was clipped by 3 bases and J by 0 bases, with 9 bases between them. The CDR3 covers 14 residues. Here the CDR3 DNA reads TGCGCCAGCAGCTGGACCGGGACTAACTATGGCTACACCTTC. This encodes CASSWTGTNYGYTF.

This clone was counted a single time. The genes are TRBV28 and TRBJ2-3; 8 bases line up with TRBD1. CDR1 is MDHEN and CDR2 is SYDVKM in the germline V gene. With V trimmed by 10 bases and J by 0 bases, 3 bases remained unmatched. The CDR3 is 13 amino acids. The chain's CDR3 is CATRDRSTDTQYF. The CDR3 DNA sequence: TGTGCCACCAGGGACAGGAGCACAGATACGCAGTATTTT.

The chain recombines TRBV23-1 with TRBJ2-5, with 7 bases identical to TRBD2. TRBV23-1 is known as an ORF, though its function is uncertain. With V trimmed by 4 bases and J by 4 bases, 6 bases remained unmatched. This CDR3 has 14 residues. The CDR3 DNA reads as TGCGCCAGCAGTCTCCTCGGACTAGGAGAGACCCAGTACTTC. It translates to CASSLLGLGETQYF.

This chain links TRBV5-4 with TRBJ2-5; 10 nucleotides line up with TRBD2. The germline CDR1 and CDR2 sequences are SGHNT and YYREEE (reference sequence). With 0 bases clipped from V and 5 bases from J, the junction kept 4 bases outside the gene matches. The CDR3 covers 15 residues. In DNA form, the CDR3 reads TGTGCCAGCAGCTTGGGAATAGCGGGAGGCGAGACCCAGTACTTC. Translation gives CASSLGIAGGETQYF.

This clone has more than one count but fewer than ten. The gene calls are TRBV5-5 and TRBJ1-1, with D maybe TRBD1 (5 bases). The germline gives CDR1 SGHKS, CDR2 YYEKEE (reference sequence). V lost 3 bases to trimming and J lost 1 base, with 19 bases between them. This CDR3 comprises 17 residues. CDR3 nucleotide sequence: TGTGCCAGCAGCTCGTGGCGGGGCGAGGGGCGGAACACTGAAGCTTTCTTT. Protein product: CASSSWRGEGRNTEAFF.

This clone was seen a single time. The sample carries other DNA sequences with the same CDR3. V gene TRBV29-1 combines with J gene TRBJ2-2; no firm D call. This CDR3 is 11 amino acids long. With 4 bases removed from V and 5 bases from J, the gap between germline ends came to 5 bases. From germline, CDR1 is SQVTM and CDR2 ANQGSEA. CDR3 protein: CSVGATGELFF. CDR3 DNA sequence: TGCAGCGTTGGAGCTACCGGGGAGCTGTTTTTT.

There are a few counts of this clone. The chain employs TRBV5-4 and TRBJ2-7; maybe TRBD2 (6 bases). V lost 0 bases to trimming and J lost 4 bases, with 14 bases between them. The CDR3 is made up of 15 amino acids. CDR1 is SGHNT, CDR2 YYREEE, per germline (reference sequence). The CDR3 DNA reads TGTGCCAGCAGCTTGGGTGGGGGGAACTCTTACGAGCAGTACTTC. Translation gives CASSLGGGNSYEQYF. The full variable domain, in which reference TRBV5-4 and TRBJ2-7 provide the parts outside the CDR3, is ETGVTQSPTHLIKTRGQQVTLRCSSQSGHNTVSWYQQALGQGPQFIFQYYREEENGRGNFPPRFSGLQFPNYSSELNVNALELDDSALYLCASSLGGGNSYEQYFGPGTRLTVT.

This clone was found a few times. CDR3 nucleotide sequence: TGTGCCAGCAGTTACTCACTAGCGGCCACAGATACGCAGTATTTT. This codes for CASSYSLAATDTQYF. The chain carries TRBV6-5 and TRBJ2-3, with 8 positions matching TRBD2. The V and J ends lost 0 bases and 2 bases, in that order; junction bases with no gene match: 1. Germline-derived CDR1 and CDR2 are MNHEY and SVGAGI. The CDR3 runs to 15 residues.

The rearrangement joins TRBV12-5 to TRBJ2-1; 7 nucleotides line up with TRBD1. This CDR3 spans 15 amino acids. Per germline, CDR1 LGHNT and CDR2 FRNRAP. Trimming took 5 bases from V and 6 from J; bases not matched to a gene: 10. The CDR3 DNA is TGTGCTAGTGGTCCTCCTGGGGACAGCATCAATGAGCAGTTCTTC. It specifies CASGPPGDSINEQFF.

This clone has just a few counts. The CDR3 loop is CASSSRQTGYEQYF. In DNA form, the CDR3 reads TGTGCCAGCAGCTCCCGACAGACTGGCTACGAGCAGTACTTC. The V and J genes are TRBV13 and TRBJ2-7; perhaps TRBD1 as D (5 bases). Trimming removed 4 bases from V and 3 bases from J, with 13 bases in between. The CDR3 covers 14 residues. The germline gives CDR1 PRHDT, CDR2 FYEKMQ (reference sequence).